This section outlines one TCR beta chain sequence together with its context. The antigen remains unidentified. CDR1 and CDR2 (germline): MNHNS, SASEGT. The CDR3 extends over 14 amino acids. V trimming: 7 bases; J trimming: 2 bases; junction bases outside the gene matches: 7. This sample was included in a study of cytomegalovirus exposure and HLA in healthy donors. General observations from the study: Further analysis, carried out later, found HLA-associated TCR beta chains more clonally expanded than equally common other chains.

In the PCR, 60 Vbeta and 13 Jbeta primers were used. TCRdb's table, derived via immunoSEQ multiplex PCR, lists solely in-frame clones and lacks some. The sample lists 150,000 to 200,000 clones; about 90% were seen once. The receptor comes from a girl in the first two years of life in good health and CMV-seronegative. What was sequenced was PBMCs. V gene TRBV6-1 combines with J gene TRBJ1-2, with 7 bases lining up with TRBD1. DNA of the CDR3: TGTGCCAGCACCATCACGGACAGGAACTATGGCTACACCTTC. Amino acid sequence: CASTITDRNYGYTF.